The next 28 T cell receptor beta chains were all read from a single sample in a study of CD8 T cells in Susac syndrome. RNA, at about 0.45 to 1 ug, was reverse transcribed with random hexamers. Using its own MiXCR run on the immunoSEQ multiplex PCR reads, TCRdb lists one record per CDR3 protein. Of under 200,000 distinct CDR3 sequences in the sample, 90% to 97% were seen once. The sample comprised CD4+ T cells from PBMCs. Source of these receptors: a human donor with Susac syndrome.

The chain uses TRBV7-2 and TRBJ2-6; no clear D gene. Germline-derived CDR1 and CDR2 are SGHTA and FQGNSA. Between the trimmed V and J ends, which lost 4 bases and 0 bases, there was a span of 7 bases. This CDR3 has 15 residues. The CDR3 DNA is TGTGCCAGCAGCTCAAGGCACTCTGGGGCCAACGTCCTGACTTTC. Amino acids: CASSSRHSGANVLTF.

The rearrangement links TRBV27 to TRBJ2-7; D possibly corresponds to TRBD2 (5 bases). Trimming pared 5 bases from V and 9 bases from J, leaving 23 bases between. Looked up from germline, CDR1 is MNHEY and CDR2 is SMNVEV (reference sequence). There are 15 residues in the CDR3. The CDR3 here is CASSPLGVAPRGQYF. The CDR3 DNA sequence: TGTGCCAGCAGTCCCCTTGGAGTAGCGCCGCGCGGGCAGTACTTC.

V is TRBV28 and J is TRBJ2-5; 7 nucleotides match TRBD1. The CDR3 is 15 residues long. Germline values: CDR1 MDHEN, CDR2 SYDVKM. Trimming removed 6 bases from V and 1 base from J; junction bases left unmatched: 8. The CDR3: CASRDREGLQETQYF. CDR3 coding DNA: TGTGCCAGCAGAGACAGGGAAGGACTCCAAGAGACCCAGTACTTC.

This clonotype has more than one count but fewer than ten. This chain uses TRBV18 with TRBJ2-3, with 8 bases fitting TRBD1. Losses at the gene ends were 4 bases for V and 6 bases for J; bases not matched to a gene: 6. From germline, CDR1 is KGHSH and CDR2 LQKENI. The CDR3 is made up of 14 amino acids. The CDR3 spells CASSLGQGGDTQYF. CDR3 DNA: TGTGCCAGCTCACTAGGACAGGGTGGCGATACGCAGTATTTT.

J is TRBJ2-2 and V is TRBV24-1; D is unclear. The CDR3 extends over 14 amino acids. V shed 0 bases and J shed 3 bases, with 4 bases lying between them. CDR1 is KGHDR, CDR2 SFDVKD, per germline. The CDR3 protein is CATSDLTDTGELFF. CDR3 DNA sequence: TGTGCCACCAGTGATTTGACAGACACCGGGGAGCTGTTTTTT.

The genes are TRBV7-2 and TRBJ2-5, with a possible D match to TRBD2 (6 bases). The germline V gene has CDR1 SGHTA and CDR2 FQGNSA. V was trimmed by 5 bases and J by 2 bases, leaving 9 bases between them. The CDR3 sequence is 13 residues long. The CDR3 sequence is CASSRDWQETQYF. DNA of the CDR3: TGTGCCAGCAGCCGGGACTGGCAAGAGACCCAGTACTTC. Full variable domain (remainder filled in from reference TRBV7-2 and TRBJ2-5): GAGVSQSPSNKVTEKGKDVELRCDPISGHTALYWYRQSLGQGLEFLIYFQGNSAPDKSGLPSDRFSAERTGGSVSTLTIQRTQQEDSAVYLCASSRDWQETQYFGPGTRLLVL.

The chain has TRBV29-1 and TRBJ2-7; D unclear. There are 11 residues in the CDR3. The germline V and J ends were trimmed by 5 bases and 2 bases, with 7 bases remaining between them. CDR1 and CDR2 (germline): SQVTM, ANQGSEA. The CDR3 sequence is CSVPGPYEQYF. The CDR3 DNA sequence: TGCAGCGTTCCGGGTCCCTACGAGCAGTACTTC.

The genes are TRBV9 and TRBJ1-2; TRBD1 matches at 9 bases. The J segment lost 1 base and the V segment lost 5 bases, leaving 6 bases of the junction unmatched. The CDR3 is made up of 15 amino acids. From germline, CDR1 is SGDLS and CDR2 YYNGEE. The CDR3 nucleotides are TGTGCCAGCAGTGGGACAGGGCCGGGTAACTATGGCTACACCTTC. This codes for CASSGTGPGNYGYTF.

The J gene is TRBJ2-5, the V gene TRBV5-1; D not resolved. The CDR3 loop spans 15 amino acids. Germline CDR1 reads SGHRS; CDR2 reads YFSETQ. V shed 0 bases and J shed 4 bases, with 13 bases lying between them. The CDR3 is CASSLDLVNGETQYF. In nucleotides, the CDR3 is TGCGCCAGCAGCTTGGACTTAGTTAATGGAGAGACCCAGTACTTC.

The V gene is TRBV3-1, the J gene TRBJ1-5; D unclear. Trimming took off 6 bases at V and 5 bases at J, with 11 bases between the two ends. CDR1 is LGHDT and CDR2 is YNNKEL in the germline V gene (reference sequence). This CDR3 has 13 residues. The CDR3 coding sequence is TGTGCCAGCAGTCGCTTCCCAGATCAGCCCCAGCATTTT. It specifies CASSRFPDQPQHF.

In this sample, this clonotype turned up a few times. V and J are TRBV3-1 and TRBJ2-5; D is unclear. This CDR3 is built from 11 residues. Trimming took off 4 bases at V and 4 bases at J, with 4 bases between the two ends. The germline V gene has CDR1 LGHDT and CDR2 YNNKEL (reference sequence). The CDR3 spells CASSRSETQYF. CDR3 sequence (DNA): TGTGCCAGCAGCCGCTCAGAGACCCAGTACTTC.

The chain employs TRBV4-1 and TRBJ2-1; D perhaps matches TRBD1 (6 bases). V lost 0 bases and J 6 bases, leaving 9 bases between the germline ends. CDR3 size: 14 residues. Germline V gene data show CDR1 as MGHRA and CDR2 as YSYEKL. The CDR3, as DNA: TGCGCCAGCAGCCAAGACAGGGACACCAATGAGCAGTTCTTC. It codes for CASSQDRDTNEQFF.

The chain combines TRBV4-1 with TRBJ2-1; 10 bases line up with TRBD2. The germline gives CDR1 MGHRA, CDR2 YSYEKL. The CDR3 has 17 amino acids. J was trimmed by 4 bases and V by 0 bases; bases with no gene match: 6. DNA of the CDR3: TGCGCCAGCAGCCAAGAGCAAACTAGCGGGGTATACAATGAGCAGTTCTTC. Its protein is CASSQEQTSGVYNEQFF.

This chain connects TRBV10-3 to TRBJ2-2, with 8 bases fitting TRBD1. CDR1 and CDR2 from the germline V gene are ENHRY and SYGVKD. V gave up 7 bases and J gave up 1 base; unmatched junction bases: 2. CDR3 size: 14 residues. CDR3 nucleotide sequence: TGTGCCATCAAAGGACAGGGGAACACCGGGGAGCTGTTTTTT. As protein: CAIKGQGNTGELFF.

V is TRBV6-5 and J is TRBJ2-3, with TRBD1 as a possible D gene (6 bases). The CDR3 loop spans 13 amino acids. V lost 7 bases, J lost 6 bases, and 14 bases lay in between. The germline V gene encodes CDR1 MNHEY and CDR2 SVGAGI. CDR3 sequence reads: CASTPRGSDTQYF. As DNA, the CDR3 is TGTGCCAGCACTCCCAGGGGCTCGGATACGCAGTATTTT.

The chain combines TRBV4-2 with TRBJ1-3; no clear D gene. CDR3 size: 15 residues. Germline CDR1 LGHNA, CDR2 YNFKEQ. V dropped 4 bases and J dropped 6 bases, with 16 bases sitting between them. In DNA form, the CDR3 reads TGTGCCAGCAGCCGCCCGCCCGCTGCTGAAAACACCATATATTTT. Its translation: CASSRPPAAENTIYF.

The chain recombines TRBV11-2 with TRBJ2-4; D unclear. The V end lost 1 base, the J end lost 3 bases, and 22 bases lay between the germline ends. This CDR3 contains 19 residues. The germline gives CDR1 SGHAT, CDR2 FQNNGV. This CDR3 reads CASSLGSNRTSFDKNIQYF. The CDR3 DNA reads TGTGCCAGCAGCTTAGGGTCGAACAGAACCTCGTTCGACAAAAACATTCAGTACTTC.

This chain links TRBV27 with TRBJ1-4, with D tentatively TRBD1 (6 bases). V was shortened by 5 bases and J by 3 bases, with 13 bases between the two germline ends. This CDR3 region has 15 residues. The germline V gene encodes CDR1 MNHEY and CDR2 SMNVEV (reference sequence). The CDR3 here is CASSPAGAANEKLFF. The CDR3 DNA is TGTGCCAGCAGTCCGGCGGGGGCAGCTAATGAAAAACTGTTTTTT.

V is TRBV7-3 and J is TRBJ2-5; 8 bases agree with TRBD2. With V trimmed by 5 bases and J by 4 bases, 9 bases remained unmatched. Germline CDR1 and CDR2: SGHTA and FQGTGA. The CDR3 is made up of 15 amino acids. The DNA for the CDR3 is TGTGCCAGCAGCCCTCAAGCGGGAGTAGCAGAGACCCAGTACTTC. Translating it yields CASSPQAGVAETQYF.

The chain links TRBV12-3 or TRBV12-4 to TRBJ2-3; maybe TRBD2 (7 bases). The V end lost 6 bases, the J end lost 5 bases, and 15 bases lay between the germline ends. This CDR3 has 14 amino acids. In DNA, the CDR3 is TGTGCCAGCAGACCTCCGGGGGGCCGAGATACGCAGTATTTT. This gives the protein CASRPPGGRDTQYF.

The chain carries TRBV11-2 and TRBJ2-3; 8 bases match TRBD1. The CDR3 is 15 residues long. Germline V gives CDR1 SGHAT, CDR2 FQNNGV. J lost 3 bases, V lost 4 bases, and 6 bases had no gene match. The CDR3 here is CASSSDRVQTDTQYF. The CDR3 DNA is TGTGCCAGCAGCTCGGACAGGGTTCAGACAGATACGCAGTATTTT. The full variable domain, completed using reference TRBV11-2 and TRBJ2-3, is EAGVAQSPRYKIIEKRQSVAFWCNPISGHATLYWYQQILGQGPKLLIQFQNNGVVDDSQLPKDRFSAERLKGVDSTLKIQPAKLEDSAVYLCASSSDRVQTDTQYFGPGTRLTVL.

The CDR3 is CSAREDVVGEQYV. The CDR3 DNA is TGCAGTGCTAGAGAGGACGTCGTAGGCGAGCAGTACGTC. This chain uses TRBV20-1 with TRBJ2-7, with D uncertain. Germline loops: CDR1 DFQATT, CDR2 SNEGSKA (reference sequence). This CDR3 contains 13 residues. Trimming pared 0 bases from V and 6 bases from J, leaving 12 bases between.

The rearrangement joins TRBV30 to TRBJ1-3; D unresolved. Trimming took 1 base from V and 4 from J, leaving 23 bases between them. The CDR3 has 18 amino acids. From germline, CDR1 is GTSNPN and CDR2 SVGIG (reference sequence). CDR3 coding DNA: TGTGCCTGGAGTGACACAGTGGTGGTGGCCCGATGGGGAAACACCATATATTTT. The encoded protein is CAWSDTVVVARWGNTIYF.

This chain connects TRBV20-1 to TRBJ2-5, with 7 bases aligning to TRBD2. The CDR3 covers 15 residues. The V and J ends lost 0 bases and 5 bases, in that order; junction bases with no gene match: 9. Germline values: CDR1 DFQATT, CDR2 SNEGSKA (reference sequence). For the CDR3, the DNA is TGCAGTGCTAGAGATCTCGGGACTACTAGGGAGACCCAGTACTTC. Its protein product is CSARDLGTTRETQYF.

In its sample, this clonotype was seen once. This chain joins TRBV21-1 and TRBJ1-5. TRBV21-1 represents a pseudogene. The CDR3 spans 17 residues. This CDR3 is CASSNVTSYGSNQPQHF. CDR3 nucleotide sequence: TGTGCCAGCAGCAACGTTACATCCTATGGGAGCAATCAGCCCCAGCATTTT.

The chain employs TRBV3-1 and TRBJ1-1; 7 nucleotides line up with TRBD1. Trimming cost V 5 bases and J 7 bases; bases outside gene matches: 4. Germline V CDR1 and CDR2: LGHDT, YNNKEL (reference sequence). There are 12 residues in the CDR3. Here the CDR3 DNA reads TGTGCCAGCAGCGACGGGACAGATGAAGCTTTCTTT. As protein: CASSDGTDEAFF.

The V gene is TRBV3-1, the J gene TRBJ2-4; D may be TRBD2 (6 bases). Germline CDR1 and CDR2: LGHDT and YNNKEL (reference sequence). This CDR3 region has 16 residues. Trimming removed 4 bases from V and 1 base from J, with 14 bases in between. This CDR3 is CASSLARAGAKNIQYF. The DNA for the CDR3 is TGTGCCAGCAGCCTTGCCCGGGCGGGGGCCAAAAACATTCAGTACTTC.

This chain connects TRBV21-1 to TRBJ2-5; the table's D call, TRBD1, was not checked against the DNA. TRBV21-1 constitutes a pseudogene. The CDR3 is made up of 15 amino acids. In DNA form, the CDR3 reads TGTGCCAGCAGCAAAGGAGGCGCATACCAAGAGACCCAGTACTTC. Its protein is CASSKGGAYQETQYF.